The clone carrying this T cell receptor beta chain occurred once. Its antigen is not known. Sequencing was performed with immunoSEQ multiplex PCR; in TCRdb, only in-frame clones are kept and a portion is missing. Among some 150,000 clones, around 90% were seen once, and the ten largest hold 2.5% to 3%. These data belong to a study of T cell responses to AZD1222 COVID-19 vaccine. The CDR3 spans 16 residues. Germline CDR1 and CDR2: LNHDA and SQIVND (reference sequence). Trimming cost V 5 bases and J 4 bases; bases outside gene matches: 7. Study findings and constraints: Seropositivity was recorded at baseline in only a handful of AZD1222 recipients. Clonal diversity was possibly underestimated, and white British individuals and females predominated among donors.

The chain recombines TRBV19 with TRBJ2-1; 11 bases align to TRBD2. The TCR sequence derives from an adult in good health. The specimen was peripheral blood, collected on day 0 of AZD1222 vaccination. CDR3 in DNA: TGTGCCAGTAGTTCTCCGGGACTAGCGGAATACAATGAGCAGTTCTTC. It specifies CASSSPGLAEYNEQFF.